A few counts support the clone carrying this T cell receptor (beta chain). Its specificity is unknown. Adaptor-ligated barcode primers were used to amplify TRBV12-4/TRBJ1-2 clonotypes. TCRdb processed the multiplex PCR reads anew with MiXCR; each CDR3 protein has one entry. The data contain approximately 1,100 distinct CDR3 sequences, around 25% of them singletons. Tregs were sorted as CD4+CD25+CD127-/low cells. Findings and caveats of the study: Around 12% of tumor Treg sequences matched naive CD4+ cells. The TCR gene usage of tumor memory CD4+ T cells clustered together with blood and lymph node memory CD4+ cells and with lymph node naive CD4+ cells. Tumor Treg TCRs overlapped most with tumor naive CD4+ cells.

The CDR3 consists of 13 residues. The V and J ends lost 5 bases and 3 bases respectively, with 10 bases between them. This sequence originates from a female donor with breast cancer. Sequenced: tumor-infiltrating Tregs sorted from the breast tumor. The chain joins TRBV12-3 or TRBV12-4 to TRBJ1-2, with D hard to call. The CDR3 bases are TGTGCCAGCAGTACGAGGGCGGACTATGGCTACACCTTC. Translated, it gives CASSTRADYGYTF.